Sequencing of this TCR beta chain was carried out in a study of response to subunit inactivated influenza vaccine. TCRdb reprocessed the RT-PCR reads with MiXCR, giving one entry per CDR3 protein. The sample yields 650,000 to 800,000 distinct CDR3 sequences, 14% seen once. The CDR3 consists of 18 residues. V was pared by 7 bases and J by 6 bases, with 30 bases between. This clonotype was observed a handful of times. Its antigen is not known. Study findings and constraints: With each seasonal influenza vaccination, the authors suggested, few new T cells are recruited.

Here the sequenced sample was PBMCs from blood, taken about 14 days before vaccination. The chain uses TRBV12-3 or TRBV12-4 and TRBJ1-1; possible D gene TRBD1, 6 bases. The sequence was obtained from a man aged 50 to 59 who received an inactivated influenza vaccine. CDR3 residues: CASTTILLWGAGRAEAFF. CDR3 bases: TGTGCCAGCACCACAATTCTCCTATGGGGGGCGGGGAGAGCTGAAGCTTTCTTT.